This TCR beta chain was observed in a study of blood T cell repertoires in COVID-19 (dated by TCRdb to the early 2020s). Background on the whole study: The collaborator samples originated in the United States, Italy and Spain and spanned the acute and convalescent phases of COVID-19. The prospective study material was composed of cDNA or gDNA derived from T cells, B-cell-depleted T cells, or PBMCs. Subjects who had been exposed to COVID-19, were actively infected with it, or had recovered from it provided the deeply sampled blood TCRbeta repertoires that made up the dataset. A freely available public database, intended as a resource for researchers studying the immune response to SARS-CoV-2, is where the repertoires were released. Samples came from the ongoing ImmuneRACE study (first 160 participants) plus 1,254 subjects from 6 global collaborators. Nearly every sample came with metadata listing a de-identified subject ID, COVID-19 status, age in years and sex. Where available, HLA class I and class II types were taken from metadata supplied by the sample provider and were not determined by assay-based typing. Summary of the overall study and its limitations: The quantity of clinical and demographic metadata differed by source and by participant and was supplied without curation.

A word on this clone: Its antigen has not been determined. The input lacks base qualities; no much larger clone sits a single base away.

Participants in the prospective study were enrolled through a virtual design, were aged 18 to 89 years, and lived in fewer than 30 United States geographic areas. To assign participants to cohorts, the prospective study relied on clinical history that participants themselves reported in a screening survey and a study questionnaire. Exposed participants had been in contact with someone with a PCR-confirmed or clinician-diagnosed COVID-19 case within 2 weeks of study entry. Mobile phlebotomists in the prospective study collected whole blood, serum and a nasopharyngeal or oropharyngeal swab from every participant. Additional blood draws and questionnaires over an approximately 2-month period could optionally be provided by prospective study participants. Blood samples from the prospective study were shipped frozen or at room temperature prior to DNA extraction. The CDR3, from cysteine to phenylalanine, totals 15 residues. Only CDR3 DNA is held: 45 bases, read in frame from base 1. The germline V gene encodes CDR1 LNHDA and CDR2 SQIVND (reference sequence). Trimming takes 5 bases off V and 13 bases off J; junction bases not matched to a gene: 14.

TCRbeta CDR3 regions were amplified from genomic DNA using the immunoSEQ Assay, a bias-controlled multiplex PCR. The authors' analysis ran thus. Within the assay, amplification of reference gene primers was used to estimate how many nucleated cells each sample contained. To quantify the absolute abundance of each unique TCRbeta CDR3 rearrangement, sequence reads were collapsed and filtered. Productive Simpson clonality was computed per sample as the square root of Simpson's diversity index over productive rearrangements. The table was pulled from immuneACCESS by TCRdb, which kept in-frame rearrangements only. Such tables lose some clones; where checked, under half of the loss comes from unresolved V genes, and the rest has no known cause. V, J and clone size are those of that table, while D and trimming were read from the DNA. The sample includes nearly 250,000 clones, with approximately 90% observed a single time. The ten largest clonotypes hold over 0.75% of the sample.

This receptor chain uses TRBV19 and TRBJ1-6; TRBD1 aligns with 7 central bases. The sample was PBMCs or T cells enriched from blood (not recorded which). This TCR derives from a man between 50 and 59 years old who had been exposed to COVID-19. The CDR3 has the sequence CASSGVWTGSWPLHF. DNA sequence: TGTGCCAGTAGTGGGGTGTGGACAGGTTCTTGGCCCCTCCACTTT.